A selection of T cell receptor beta chains follows, all from one sample in a study of blood T cell repertoires in COVID-19. This table comes from immunoSEQ multiplex PCR, and its TCRdb copy is limited to in-frame clones, with some not included. Of more than 95,000 clones in the sample, approximately 90% are singletons; the top ten hold about 1.7%. Sequenced sample: peripheral blood. These TCRs come from a man aged 55 to 69 with acute or convalescent COVID-19. Both conserved end residues are part of each CDR3. The D gene is left open where the match is weak. The size entry is marked missing in some rows and otherwise reads once, few, many or a size class.

TRBV28	TRBD1	.	TRBJ2-5	TGTGCCAGCAAACCTAACTCGGACAGGGAGACCCAGTACTTC	CASKPNSDRETQYF
TRBV24-1	.	.	TRBJ1-1	TGTGCCACCAGTGATCCCCAGGGGTTAGCTTTCTTT	CATSDPQGLAFF
TRBV6-6	.	.	TRBJ1-2	TGTGCCAGCAGAAGCCAGGACAGACCAACTAACTATGGCTACACCTTC	CASRSQDRPTNYGYTF
TRBV13	.	.	TRBJ2-1	TGTGCCAGCAGCTTAGTTAGCGATGAGCAGTTCTTC	CASSLVSDEQFF
TRBV11-2	TRBD1	.	TRBJ1-3	TGTGCCAGCAGCCCCAGACAGGGACCTGGAAACACCATATATTTT	CASSPRQGPGNTIYF
TRBV3-1/TRBV3-2	.	.	TRBJ2-4	TGTGCCAGCAGCCAAGGGAGCAAGCTAGCCAAAAACATTCAGTACTTC	CASSQGSKLAKNIQYF
TRBV6-5	.	once	TRBJ1-2	TGTGCCAGCAGCACAGGGTACTACGATGGCTACACCTTC	CASSTGYYDGYTF
TRBV3-1/TRBV3-2	TRBD1	.	TRBJ1-2	TGTGCCAGCAGCCAAGGGTCGGACAGGTATGGCTACACCTTC	CASSQGSDRYGYTF
TRBV19	TRBD1	.	TRBJ1-2	TGTGCCAGTAGTCTGGTTTCGGACAGGGCTTATGGCTACACCTTC	CASSLVSDRAYGYTF
TRBV10-3	TRBD1	.	TRBJ1-5	TGTGCCATCAGTGGAGACAGGGGAGGAGTGGTTGGTCAGCCCCAGCATTTT	CAISGDRGGVVGQPQHF
TRBV7-2	TRBD1	once	TRBJ2-7	TGTGCCAGCAGCTTACAACAGGGGGCTTTCTACGAGCAGTACTTC	CASSLQQGAFYEQYF
TRBV28	TRBD1	.	TRBJ1-5	TGTGCCAGCAGCATGGACAGGGGTTATCAGCCCCAGCATTTT	CASSMDRGYQPQHF
TRBV3-1/TRBV3-2	.	.	TRBJ1-1	TGTGCCAGCAGCCAAGGGTCGTCCCCGGTCGCTGAAGCTTTCTTT	CASSQGSSPVAEAFF
TRBV18	TRBD2	.	TRBJ2-3	TGTGCCAGCTCCCTGACTAGCGGGGGAGTCTTAGATACGCAGTATTTT	CASSLTSGGVLDTQYF
TRBV21-1	.	.	TRBJ1-5	TGTGCCAGCAGCAAATTTGGGGTCAGGGGCTTGGACCAGCCCCAGCATTTT	CASSKFGVRGLDQPQHF
TRBV7-9	TRBD2	.	TRBJ2-2	TGTGCCAGCAGCTTAGCGACTGGACTAGAAACCGGGGAGCTGTTTTTT	CASSLATGLETGELFF
TRBV7-9	.	.	TRBJ1-2	TGTGCCAGCAGCCCGGACACCCGCTATGGCTACACCTTC	CASSPDTRYGYTF
TRBV29-1	.	.	TRBJ1-2	TGCAGCGCCGGGGAGAACACCTTC	CSAGENTF
TRBV5-1	TRBD2	.	TRBJ2-3	TGCGCCAGCAGCCTTACCTCGACTAGCGGGGTATTGACAGATACGCAGTATTTT	CASSLTSTSGVLTDTQYF
TRBV5-1	.	once	TRBJ2-2	TGCGCCAGCAGCGGGACACTTGGAAACACCGGGGAGCTGTTTTTT	CASSGTLGNTGELFF
TRBV2	.	.	TRBJ1-5	TGTGCCAGCAGTGATCGAGGGGGAGGCAATCAGCCCCAGCATTTT	CASSDRGGGNQPQHF